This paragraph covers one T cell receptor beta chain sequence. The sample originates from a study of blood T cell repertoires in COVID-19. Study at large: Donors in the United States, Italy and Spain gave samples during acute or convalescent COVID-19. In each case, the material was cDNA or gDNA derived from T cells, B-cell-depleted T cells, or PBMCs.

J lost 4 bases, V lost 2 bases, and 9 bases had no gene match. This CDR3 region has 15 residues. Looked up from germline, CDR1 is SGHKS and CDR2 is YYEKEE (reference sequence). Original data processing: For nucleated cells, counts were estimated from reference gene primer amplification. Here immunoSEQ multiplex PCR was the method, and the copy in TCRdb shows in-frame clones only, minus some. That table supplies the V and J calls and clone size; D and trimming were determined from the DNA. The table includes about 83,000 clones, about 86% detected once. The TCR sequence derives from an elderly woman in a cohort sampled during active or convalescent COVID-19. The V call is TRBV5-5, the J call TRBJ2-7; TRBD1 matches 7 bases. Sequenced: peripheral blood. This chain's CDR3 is CASSLPRDRDYEQYF. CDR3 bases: TGTGCCAGCAGCTTACCACGGGACAGAGATTACGAGCAGTACTTC.